This T cell receptor (beta chain) was sequenced in a study of identical twins. All donors were healthy, and all were Caucasian. The CDR3 covers 13 residues. Germline V lookup: CDR1 MGHDK, CDR2 SYGVNS. J gave up 5 bases and V 8 bases, and 3 bases lay outside the gene matches. Findings and limits, study-wide: Some out-of-frame alpha sequences were shared by twins, and these showed excess low generation probability. Fewer insertions characterized abundant cord blood beta clonotypes, whereas memory repertoires showed none.

One entry per CDR3 protein results from TCRdb running MiXCR on the 5' RACE reads. The data hold 1.5 million or so distinct CDR3 sequences, with more than 30% observed a single time. This clonotype has more than one count but fewer than ten. Its cognate antigen is unknown. This TCR was recovered from a newborn girl in good health. Material for sequencing was cord blood. The chain recombines TRBV25-1 with TRBJ1-5, with 10 bases aligning to TRBD1. CDR3 loop: CASGTGVDQPQHF. DNA for the CDR3: TGTGCCAGCGGGACAGGGGTGGATCAGCCCCAGCATTTT.